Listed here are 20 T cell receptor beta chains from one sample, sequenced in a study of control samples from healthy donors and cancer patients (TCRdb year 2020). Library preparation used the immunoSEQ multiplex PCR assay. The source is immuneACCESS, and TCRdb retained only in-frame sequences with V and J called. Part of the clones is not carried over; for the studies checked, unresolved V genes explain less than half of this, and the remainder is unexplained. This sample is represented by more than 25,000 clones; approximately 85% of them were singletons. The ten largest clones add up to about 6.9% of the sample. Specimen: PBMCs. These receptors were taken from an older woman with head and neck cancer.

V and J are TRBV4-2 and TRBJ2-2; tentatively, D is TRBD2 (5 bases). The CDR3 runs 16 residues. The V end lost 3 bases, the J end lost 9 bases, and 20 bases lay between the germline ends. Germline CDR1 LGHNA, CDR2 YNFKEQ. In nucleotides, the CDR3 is TGTGCCAGCAGCCAGGGAGTAGACTACCTCGACCGGGAGCTGTTTTTT. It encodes CASSQGVDYLDRELFF.

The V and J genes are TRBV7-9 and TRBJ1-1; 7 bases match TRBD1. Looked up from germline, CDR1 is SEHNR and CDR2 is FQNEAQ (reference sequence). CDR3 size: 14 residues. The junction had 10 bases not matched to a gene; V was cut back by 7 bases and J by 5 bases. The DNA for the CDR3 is TGTGCCAGCACGTCCCCAGGGGGTGTTACTGAAGCTTTCTTT. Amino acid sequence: CASTSPGGVTEAFF.

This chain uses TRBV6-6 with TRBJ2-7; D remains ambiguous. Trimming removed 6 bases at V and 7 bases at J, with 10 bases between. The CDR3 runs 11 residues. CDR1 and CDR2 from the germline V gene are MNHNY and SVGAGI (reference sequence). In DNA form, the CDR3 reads TGTGCCAGCAGCCCCCGGCGGGAGCAGTACTTC. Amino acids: CASSPRREQYF.

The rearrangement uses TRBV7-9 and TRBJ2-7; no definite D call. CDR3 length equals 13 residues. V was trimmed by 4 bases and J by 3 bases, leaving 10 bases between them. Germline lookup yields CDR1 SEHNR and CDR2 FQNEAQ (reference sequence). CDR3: CASSSTPHYEQYF. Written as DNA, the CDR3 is TGTGCCAGCAGCTCCACCCCCCACTACGAGCAGTACTTC.

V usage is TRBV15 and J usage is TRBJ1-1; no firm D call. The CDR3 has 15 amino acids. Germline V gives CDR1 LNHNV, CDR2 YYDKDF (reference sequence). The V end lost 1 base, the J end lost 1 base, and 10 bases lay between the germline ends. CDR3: CATSRGTSGNTEAFF. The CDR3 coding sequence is TGTGCCACCAGCAGAGGTACCTCAGGGAACACTGAAGCTTTCTTT. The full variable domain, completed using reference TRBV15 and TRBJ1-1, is DAMVIQNPRYQVTQFGKPVTLSCSQTLNHNVMYWYQQKSSQAPKLLFHYYDKDFNNEADTPDNFQSRRPNTSFCFLDIRSPGLGDTAMYLCATSRGTSGNTEAFFGQGTRLTVV.

In nucleotides, the CDR3 is TGTGCCAGCAGCCAAGATCTAGACTACAATGAGCAGTTCTTC. It translates to CASSQDLDYNEQFF. The rearrangement joins TRBV3-1 (or the pseudogene TRBV3-2) to TRBJ2-1; no clear D. The V and J ends lost 0 bases and 3 bases respectively, with 6 bases between them. CDR3 length equals 14 residues. Germline assignment: CDR1 LGHDT and CDR2 YNNKEL (reference sequence).

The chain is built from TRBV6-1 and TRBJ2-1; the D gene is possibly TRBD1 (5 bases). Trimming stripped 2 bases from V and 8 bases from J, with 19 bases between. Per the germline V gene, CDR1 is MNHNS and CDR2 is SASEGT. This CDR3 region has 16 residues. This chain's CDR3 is CASSEMLGARRDEQFF. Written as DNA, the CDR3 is TGTGCCAGCAGTGAAATGTTAGGGGCTAGAAGGGATGAGCAGTTCTTC.

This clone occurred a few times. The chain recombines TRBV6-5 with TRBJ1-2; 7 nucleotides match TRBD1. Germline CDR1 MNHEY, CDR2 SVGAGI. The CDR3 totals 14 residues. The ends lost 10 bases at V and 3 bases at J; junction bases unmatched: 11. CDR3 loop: CATGSGRGDYGYTF. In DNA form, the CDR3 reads TGTGCCACCGGAAGTGGCAGGGGGGACTATGGCTACACCTTC.

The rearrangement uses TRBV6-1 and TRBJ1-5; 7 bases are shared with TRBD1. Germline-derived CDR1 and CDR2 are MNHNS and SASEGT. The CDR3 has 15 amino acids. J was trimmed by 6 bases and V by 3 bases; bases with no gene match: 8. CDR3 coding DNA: TGTGCCAGCAGTGATCGACAGGGATCAAGTCAGCCCCAGCATTTT. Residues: CASSDRQGSSQPQHF.

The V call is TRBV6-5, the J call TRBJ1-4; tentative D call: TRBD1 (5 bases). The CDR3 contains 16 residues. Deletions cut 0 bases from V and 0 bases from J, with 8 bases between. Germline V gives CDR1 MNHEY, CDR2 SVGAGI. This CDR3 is CASSYSDRSTNEKLFF. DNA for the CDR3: TGTGCCAGCAGTTACTCAGACAGATCAACTAATGAAAAACTGTTTTTT.

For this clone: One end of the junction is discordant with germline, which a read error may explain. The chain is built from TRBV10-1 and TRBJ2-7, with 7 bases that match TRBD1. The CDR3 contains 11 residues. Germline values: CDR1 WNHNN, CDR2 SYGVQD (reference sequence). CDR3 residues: CASRPGQDILF. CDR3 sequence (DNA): TGCGCCAGCAGACCAGGACAGGACATATTATTC.

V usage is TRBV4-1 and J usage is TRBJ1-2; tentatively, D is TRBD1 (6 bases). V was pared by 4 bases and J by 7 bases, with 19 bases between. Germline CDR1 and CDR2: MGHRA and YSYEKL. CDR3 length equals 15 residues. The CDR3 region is CASSRSFLRGGGYTF. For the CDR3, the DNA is TGCGCCAGCAGCCGTAGCTTCCTCAGGGGCGGTGGCTACACCTTC.

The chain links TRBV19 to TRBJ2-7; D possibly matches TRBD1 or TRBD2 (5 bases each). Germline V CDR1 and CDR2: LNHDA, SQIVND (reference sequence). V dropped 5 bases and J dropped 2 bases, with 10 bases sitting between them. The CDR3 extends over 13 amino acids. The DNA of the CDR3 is TGTGCCAGTAGTGGGGGAGTCGCCTACGAGCAGTACTTC. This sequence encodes CASSGGVAYEQYF.

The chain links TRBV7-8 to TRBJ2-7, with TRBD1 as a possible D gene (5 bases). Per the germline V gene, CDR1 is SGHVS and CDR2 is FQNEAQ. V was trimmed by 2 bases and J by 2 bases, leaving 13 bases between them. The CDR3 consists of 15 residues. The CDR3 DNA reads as TGTGCCAGCAGCTTAATTGGGGCCAGAGCCTACGAGCAGTACTTC. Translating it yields CASSLIGARAYEQYF.

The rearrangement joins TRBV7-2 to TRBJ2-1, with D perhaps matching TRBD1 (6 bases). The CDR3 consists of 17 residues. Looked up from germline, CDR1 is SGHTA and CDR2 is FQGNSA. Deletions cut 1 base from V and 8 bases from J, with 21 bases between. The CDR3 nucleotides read TGTGCCAGCAGCTTAGAAACCCTGAGCAGGGGCAAGGATGAGCAGTTCTTC. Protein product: CASSLETLSRGKDEQFF. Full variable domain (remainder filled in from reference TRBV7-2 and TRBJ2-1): GAGVSQSPSNKVTEKGKDVELRCDPISGHTALYWYRQSLGQGLEFLIYFQGNSAPDKSGLPSDRFSAERTGGSVSTLTIQRTQQEDSAVYLCASSLETLSRGKDEQFFGPGTRLTVL.

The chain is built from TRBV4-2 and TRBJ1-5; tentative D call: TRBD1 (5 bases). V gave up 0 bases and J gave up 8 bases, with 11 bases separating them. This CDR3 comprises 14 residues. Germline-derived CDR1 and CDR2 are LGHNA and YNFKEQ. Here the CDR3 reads CASSQDMGREPQHF. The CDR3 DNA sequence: TGTGCCAGCAGCCAAGATATGGGGCGGGAGCCCCAGCATTTT.

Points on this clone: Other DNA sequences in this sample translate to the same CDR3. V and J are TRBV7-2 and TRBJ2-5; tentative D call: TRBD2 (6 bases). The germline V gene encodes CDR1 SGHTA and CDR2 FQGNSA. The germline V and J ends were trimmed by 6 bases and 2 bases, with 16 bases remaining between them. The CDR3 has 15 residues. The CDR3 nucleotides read TGTGCCAGCAGTCATTCTAGCGCGGATCAAGAGACCCAGTACTTC. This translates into CASSHSSADQETQYF.

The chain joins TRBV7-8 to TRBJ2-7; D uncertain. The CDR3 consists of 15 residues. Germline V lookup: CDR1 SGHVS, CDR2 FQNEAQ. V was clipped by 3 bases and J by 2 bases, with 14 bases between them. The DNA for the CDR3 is TGTGCCAGCAGCTTCCGACTGGATAGGGCCTACGAGCAGTACTTC. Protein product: CASSFRLDRAYEQYF.

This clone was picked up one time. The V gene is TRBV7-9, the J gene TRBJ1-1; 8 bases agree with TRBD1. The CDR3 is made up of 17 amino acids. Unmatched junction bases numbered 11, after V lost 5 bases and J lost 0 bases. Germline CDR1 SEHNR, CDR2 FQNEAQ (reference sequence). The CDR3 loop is CASSSGTGEFMNTEAFF. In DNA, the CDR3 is TGTGCCAGCAGCAGCGGGACAGGAGAATTCATGAACACTGAAGCTTTCTTT.

The CDR3 DNA follows: TGCGCCAGCAGCTTGTCGTTCTTGGGGCGGCTAAAGAACACTGAAGCTTTCTTT. It yields the protein CASSLSFLGRLKNTEAFF. V and J are TRBV5-1 and TRBJ1-1; a possible D gene is TRBD1 (5 bases). The CDR3 runs 18 residues. Trimming shortened V by 1 base and J by 1 base, and 20 bases separated the two germline ends. CDR1 is SGHRS, CDR2 YFSETQ, per germline.